This T cell receptor beta chain comes out of a study of cytomegalovirus exposure and HLA in healthy donors. Between the trimmed V and J ends, which lost 4 bases and 1 base, there was a span of 15 bases. The CDR3 length is 15 residues. The germline V gene encodes CDR1 SGHRS and CDR2 YFSETQ. The study, taken as a whole, reports: A few V segments could not be told apart, such as TRBV6-2 and TRBV6-3, and were left out.

Note on this clone: No antigen is known for it.

Primers included in the PCR were 60 Vbeta and 13 Jbeta primers. Produced via immunoSEQ multiplex PCR; TCRdb's table is partial and in-frame only. The sample includes a few hundred thousand clones, 80% of them seen just once. The sample taken for sequencing was PBMCs. The chain links TRBV5-1 to TRBJ2-7; weak D call: TRBD1 (6 bases). The receptor was isolated from a girl aged 2 to 9 in good health and CMV-seronegative. In nucleotides, the CDR3 is TGCGCCAGCAGCCTCACCGGGACATTATCCTACGAGCAGTACTTC. It is translated as CASSLTGTLSYEQYF. The complete variable domain, with remaining parts taken from reference TRBV5-1 and TRBJ2-7, reads KAGVTQTPRYLIKTRGQQVTLSCSPISGHRSVSWYQQTPGQGLQFLFEYFSETQRNKGNFPGRFSGRQFSNSRSEMNVSTLELGDSALYLCASSLTGTLSYEQYFGPGTRLTVT.